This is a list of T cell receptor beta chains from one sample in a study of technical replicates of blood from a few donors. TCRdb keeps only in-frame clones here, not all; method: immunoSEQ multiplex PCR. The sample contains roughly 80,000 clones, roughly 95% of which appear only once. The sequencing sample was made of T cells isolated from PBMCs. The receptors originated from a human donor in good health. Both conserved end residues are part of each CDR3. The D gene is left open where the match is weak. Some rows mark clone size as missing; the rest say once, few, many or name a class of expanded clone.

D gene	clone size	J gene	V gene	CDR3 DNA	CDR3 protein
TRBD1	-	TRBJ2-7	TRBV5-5	TGTGCCAGCAGCCCCCAGGGACAGTGGGACGGAGAGCAGTACTTC	CASSPQGQWDGEQYF
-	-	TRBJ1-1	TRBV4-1	TGCGCCAGCAGCCAAGCGGTACAGTTGAACACTGAAGCTTTCTTT	CASSQAVQLNTEAFF
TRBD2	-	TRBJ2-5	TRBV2	TGTGCCAGCAGTGAAGCGAGCGGGAGACTTCAAGAGACCCAGTACTTC	CASSEASGRLQETQYF
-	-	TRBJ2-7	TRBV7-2	TGTGCCAGCAACCCAGAGGGACTCGCCTACTACGAGCAGTACTTC	CASNPEGLAYYEQYF
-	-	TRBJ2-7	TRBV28	TGTGCCAGCAGCTACGGGACTTCTATTGCGTACGAGCAGTACTTC	CASSYGTSIAYEQYF
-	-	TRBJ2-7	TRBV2	TGTGCCAGCACCGTGGCCGAGCAGTACTTC	CASTVAEQYF
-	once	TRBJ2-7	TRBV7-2	TGTGCCAGCAGCCCCGTCTCCTACGAGCAGTACTTC	CASSPVSYEQYF
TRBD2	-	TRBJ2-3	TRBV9	TGTGCCAGCACCCCTAGGACTAGTCCGAGCACAGATACGCAGTATTTT	CASTPRTSPSTDTQYF
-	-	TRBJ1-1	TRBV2	TGTGCCAGCAGTGAATTAGGGGGTGGGGGCACTGAAGCTTTCTTT	CASSELGGGGTEAFF
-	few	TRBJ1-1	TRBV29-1	TGCAGCGTTGGCGGGATGAACACTGAAGCTTTCTTT	CSVGGMNTEAFF
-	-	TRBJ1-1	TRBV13	TGTGCCAGCAGAAGCTTAAGTTTGAACACTGAAGCTTTCTTT	CASRSLSLNTEAFF
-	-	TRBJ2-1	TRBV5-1	TGCGCCAGCAGCCCCGGGGGTAGCTCCTACAATGAGCAGTTCTTC	CASSPGGSSYNEQFF
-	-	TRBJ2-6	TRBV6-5	TGTGCCAGCAGCACGGAGACTGGGGCCAACGTCCTGACTTTC	CASSTETGANVLTF
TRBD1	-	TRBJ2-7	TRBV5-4	TGTGCCAGCAGCTTTGGGACAGGGGGCGCCTACGAGCAGTACTTC	CASSFGTGGAYEQYF